This T cell receptor beta chain is drawn from a study of T cells after yellow fever vaccination. Study findings and constraints: Post-booster reappearance was seen for most primary-vaccination clones (about 96% CD4, about 88% CD8).

V shed 10 bases and J 0 bases; nucleotides not matched to a gene: 6. The CDR3 totals 15 residues. Germline V gives CDR1 LNHDA, CDR2 SQIVND (reference sequence). MiXCR was run by TCRdb on the 5' RACE reads, yielding one entry per CDR3 protein. The data hold about 340,000 distinct CDR3 sequences, with around 12% observed a single time. About this clonotype: Its specificity is not known.

The sample in question was CD4+ T cells sorted from PBMCs, obtained 15 days after the yellow fever booster vaccination. The sequence was obtained from a man aged 18 to 30 who received the YFV17D yellow fever vaccine. The rearrangement joins TRBV19 to TRBJ2-3, with 11 nucleotides matching TRBD1. CDR3 nucleotides: TGTGCCACTTCGGACAGGGGGCACAGCACAGATACGCAGTATTTT. This encodes CATSDRGHSTDTQYF.